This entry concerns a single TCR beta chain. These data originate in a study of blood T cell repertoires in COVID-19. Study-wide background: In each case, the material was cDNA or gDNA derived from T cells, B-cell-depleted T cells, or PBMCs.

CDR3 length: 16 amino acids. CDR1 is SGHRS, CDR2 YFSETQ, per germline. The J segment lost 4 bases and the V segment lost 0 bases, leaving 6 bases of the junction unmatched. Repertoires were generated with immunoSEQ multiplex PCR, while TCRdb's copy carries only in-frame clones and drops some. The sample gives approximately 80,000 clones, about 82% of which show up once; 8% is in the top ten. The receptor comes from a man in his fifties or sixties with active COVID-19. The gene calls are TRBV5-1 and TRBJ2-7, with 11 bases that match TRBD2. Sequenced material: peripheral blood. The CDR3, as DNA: TGCGCCAGCAGCTTGGTGACTAGCGGGATTGGGTACGAGCAGTACTTC. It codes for CASSLVTSGIGYEQYF.